Shown below are 7 T cell receptor beta chains from a single sample sequenced in a study of cytomegalovirus exposure and HLA in healthy donors. PCR was performed using 60 Vbeta and 13 Jbeta primers. The method was immunoSEQ multiplex PCR; TCRdb's version includes in-frame clones alone and lacks a portion of them. The sample has approximately 140,000 clones, 75% to 85% seen once. Sequences were obtained from PBMCs. Receptors originate from a man aged 50-59 years in good health and CMV-seronegative.

The table lists this clone with a count of one. The gene calls are TRBV7-9 and TRBJ2-5; 13 positions agree with TRBD2. The CDR3 runs 17 residues. CDR1 and CDR2 (germline): SEHNR, FQNEAQ (reference sequence). The junction had 12 bases not matched to a gene; V was cut back by 5 bases and J by 6 bases. In DNA form, the CDR3 reads TGTGCCAGCAGCCCCCCGGGGGGACTAGCGGGGTTTAAGACCCAGTACTTC. Residues: CASSPPGGLAGFKTQYF.

V gene TRBV7-8 combines with J gene TRBJ2-7; D possibly corresponds to TRBD2 (5 bases). The V end lost 5 bases, the J end lost 6 bases, and 14 bases lay between the germline ends. This CDR3 contains 13 residues. The V gene's germline CDR1 is SGHVS and CDR2 FQNEAQ. The CDR3 loop reads CASSPGLGLEQYF. For the CDR3, the DNA is TGTGCCAGCAGCCCTGGACTGGGCCTCGAGCAGTACTTC.

This clone was seen only once. The J gene is TRBJ1-1, the V gene TRBV4-1; D is undetermined. Per the germline V gene, CDR1 is MGHRA and CDR2 is YSYEKL. The V end lost 5 bases, the J end lost 7 bases, and 23 bases lay between the germline ends. The CDR3 sequence is 16 residues long. In DNA form, the CDR3 reads TGCGCCAGCAGCTCCGCCGCCTCCTCCGGAGTCAGTGAAGCTTTCTTT. Protein product: CASSSAASSGVSEAFF.

The gene calls are TRBV14 and TRBJ1-2; TRBD1 is a possible D gene (5 bases). CDR1 and CDR2 (germline): SGHDN, FVKESK. Between the trimmed V and J ends, which lost 4 bases and 8 bases, there was a span of 17 bases. There are 14 residues in the CDR3. The CDR3 coding sequence is TGTGCCAGCAGCCCGGGGACTACCTCTCGAGGCTACACCTTC. Protein: CASSPGTTSRGYTF.

The chain joins TRBV9 to TRBJ2-1; 7 positions agree with TRBD1. The CDR3 runs 14 residues. Per the germline V gene, CDR1 is SGDLS and CDR2 is YYNGEE. V lost 4 bases, J lost 4 bases, and 5 bases stayed unmatched. CDR3 protein: CASSPTGAYNEQFF. In DNA, the CDR3 is TGTGCCAGCAGCCCAACAGGGGCTTACAATGAGCAGTTCTTC.

This clone has more than one count but fewer than ten. J is TRBJ2-2 and V is TRBV4-3; a weak D match, TRBD1 (5 bases). The CDR3 has 16 amino acids. Trimming shortened V by 0 bases and J by 6 bases, and 14 bases separated the two germline ends. Germline V gene sequence: CDR1 LGHNA, CDR2 YSLEER. The CDR3 here is CASSQDTGVMSGELFF. The DNA of the CDR3 is TGCGCCAGCAGCCAAGATACAGGTGTCATGTCCGGGGAGCTGTTTTTT.

The chain has TRBV7-9 and TRBJ1-6; 9 nucleotides agree with TRBD1. Germline trimming cut 1 base from V and 5 bases from J; bases unmatched to any gene: 3. CDR1 SEHNR and CDR2 FQNEAQ come from the germline V gene (reference sequence). This CDR3 comprises 16 residues. The CDR3 DNA reads as TGTGCCAGCAGCTTAGGGACAGGGGCAGATAATTCACCCCTCCACTTT. It yields the protein CASSLGTGADNSPLHF.